This paragraph reports one T cell receptor (beta chain). Profiling relied on immunoSEQ multiplex PCR, and the TCRdb table lists in-frame clones only, not all of them. Found here are under 300,000 clones, 70% to 90% of them singletons; the top ten hold about 5%. This sample is drawn from a study of blood T cell repertoires in COVID-19. For the study at large: Material from acute and convalescent COVID-19 was sourced from the United States, Italy and Spain.

There are 16 residues in the CDR3. Per germline, CDR1 MNHEY and CDR2 SMNVEV (reference sequence). The ends lost 1 base at V and 0 bases at J; junction bases unmatched: 5. The sequence came from a man aged 60 to 69 who had recovered from COVID-19. Source material: peripheral blood. The V and J genes are TRBV27 and TRBJ2-5; the match to TRBD1 covers 7 bases. The CDR3, as DNA: TGTGCCAGCAGTTTATTAGGGACAGAGTACCAAGAGACCCAGTACTTC. This gives the protein CASSLLGTEYQETQYF.